Below are 19 T cell receptor beta chains sequenced from a single sample in a study of T-cell memory formation after mild COVID-19. Using its own MiXCR run on the 5' RACE reads, TCRdb lists one record per CDR3 protein. The table lists around 340,000 distinct CDR3 sequences, over 10% of them singletons. Source material: PBMCs or a T cell subset sorted from them (not recorded which). All receptors derive from a man in his late teens or twenties who had mild COVID-19 (a few samples of this study predate the infection). Cell type and time point are not known.

This clonotype was counted only a few times. The chain has TRBV2 and TRBJ1-5; 7 bases align to TRBD1. Trimming took 5 bases from V and 5 from J; bases not matched to a gene: 12. The germline V gene has CDR1 SNHLY and CDR2 FYNNEI. The CDR3 runs to 16 residues. CDR3: CASSLHRQGGDQPQHF. In nucleotides, the CDR3 is TGTGCCAGCAGTCTCCACCGACAGGGAGGGGATCAGCCCCAGCATTTT. The full variable domain, rest sourced from reference TRBV2 and TRBJ1-5, is EPEVTQTPSHQVTQMGQEVILRCVPISNHLYFYWYRQILGQKVEFLVSFYNNEISEKSEIFDDQFSVERPDGSNFTLKIRSTKLEDSAMYFCASSLHRQGGDQPQHFGDGTRLSIL.

The chain is built from TRBV7-2 and TRBJ2-7; tentatively, D is TRBD2 (6 bases). The germline gives CDR1 SGHTA, CDR2 FQGNSA. The CDR3 totals 15 residues. V was trimmed by 1 base and J by 4 bases, leaving 14 bases between them. CDR3 region: CASSLGAGWKYEQYF. CDR3 DNA sequence: TGTGCCAGCAGCTTAGGCGCGGGGTGGAAATACGAGCAGTACTTC.

This clonotype turned up a few times. V gene TRBV9 combines with J gene TRBJ2-1; 9 nucleotides align to TRBD2. Trimming at V came to 4 bases and at J to 9 bases, leaving 14 bases not matched to a gene. The CDR3 consists of 16 residues. Germline V gene sequence: CDR1 SGDLS, CDR2 YYNGEE. The CDR3 nucleotides read TGTGCCAGCAGCCCCCTCAGCAGCGGGGGGTCTGGTGAGCAGTTCTTC. The encoded protein is CASSPLSSGGSGEQFF.

The J gene is TRBJ1-2, the V gene TRBV5-1; 8 nucleotides align to TRBD1. The CDR3 is made up of 16 amino acids. V gave up 2 bases and J gave up 4 bases; unmatched junction bases: 10. Germline loops: CDR1 SGHRS, CDR2 YFSETQ. For the CDR3, the DNA is TGCGCCAGCAGCTTTTCGGACAGGGCCATGAGCTATGGCTACACCTTC. Its protein is CASSFSDRAMSYGYTF.

The sample holds a few counts of this clonotype. The V call is TRBV20-1, the J call TRBJ2-1, with D unresolved. Germline CDR1 DFQATT, CDR2 SNEGSKA (reference sequence). The V end was cut by 5 bases, the J end by 7 bases, with 12 bases between. The CDR3 length is 12 residues. The CDR3 here is CSAQGPLNEQFF. CDR3 nucleotides: TGCAGTGCTCAAGGCCCCCTTAATGAGCAGTTCTTC.

This clonotype was counted ten times or more. The rearrangement uses TRBV9 and TRBJ2-6; no clear D. CDR1 is SGDLS, CDR2 YYNGEE, per germline. Between the trimmed V and J ends, which lost 1 base and 6 bases, there was a span of 8 bases. The CDR3 is 14 amino acids. In DNA form, the CDR3 reads TGTGCCAGCAGCGTACCCCCCGAGGCCAACGTCCTGACTTTC. This translates into CASSVPPEANVLTF.

This clonotype was counted between two and nine times. This chain joins TRBV7-9 and TRBJ1-2; 7 bases fit TRBD1. Germline V gives CDR1 SEHNR, CDR2 FQNEAQ (reference sequence). After removal of 5 bases from V and 4 bases from J, the junction contained 7 bases not matched to a gene. There are 14 residues in the CDR3. The DNA for the CDR3 is TGTGCCAGCAGCACCGGGGGGACAGTCTATGGCTACACCTTC. This codes for CASSTGGTVYGYTF.

DNA for the CDR3: TGTGCCAGCAGAGGGACAGGGGAAGGCTATGGCTACACCTTC. This translates into CASRGTGEGYGYTF. The V gene is TRBV12-3 or TRBV12-4, the J gene TRBJ1-2; 10 bases align to TRBD1. The CDR3 sequence is 14 residues long. With 6 bases clipped from V and 4 bases from J, the junction kept 5 bases outside the gene matches.

This clonotype was recorded many times. This chain uses TRBV6-5 with TRBJ2-3; possible D gene TRBD1, 5 bases. CDR1 MNHEY and CDR2 SVGAGI come from the germline V gene. CDR3 length: 11 residues. V was shortened by 8 bases and J by 4 bases, with 7 bases between the two germline ends. CDR3 DNA: TGTGCCAGCGGGGCCGCAGATACGCAGTATTTT. It is translated as CASGAADTQYF.

To note about this clonotype: An end of the junction does not agree with germline; a read error may underlie this. V usage is TRBV2 and J usage is TRBJ2-1; 10 bases map to TRBD2. This CDR3 contains 13 residues. Germline lookup yields CDR1 SNHLY and CDR2 FYNNEI. The CDR3 DNA follows: TGTGCCAGCAGGGAAGCGGGGGGGAATGAGCAGTTCTTC. Its translation: CASREAGGNEQFF.

This clonotype was counted a few times. The chain joins TRBV20-1 to TRBJ1-1, with TRBD1 matching 7 bases. CDR3 length: 13 amino acids. From germline, CDR1 is DFQATT and CDR2 SNEGSKA (reference sequence). With 5 bases clipped from V and 0 bases from J, the junction kept 3 bases outside the gene matches. The chain's CDR3 is CSAPGQLNTEAFF. CDR3 nucleotide sequence: TGCAGTGCTCCGGGACAGCTGAACACTGAAGCTTTCTTT.

The J gene is TRBJ2-7, the V gene TRBV10-3, with D hard to call. Trimming stripped 4 bases from V and 2 bases from J, with 6 bases between. This CDR3 has 12 amino acids. CDR1 is ENHRY and CDR2 is SYGVKD in the germline V gene. The CDR3, as DNA: TGTGCCATCAGTGGGCTAACCTACGAGCAGTACTTC. This translates into CAISGLTYEQYF.

This chain connects TRBV10-3 to TRBJ2-7, with unresolved D. Per germline, CDR1 ENHRY and CDR2 SYGVKD. This CDR3 is 14 amino acids long. Trimming took 5 bases from V and 2 from J, leaving 13 bases between them. The CDR3 here is CAISPQKPTYEQYF. DNA for the CDR3: TGTGCCATCAGTCCGCAAAAGCCGACCTACGAGCAGTACTTC.

In nucleotides, the CDR3 is TGCAGTGCTAGAAATCTGGTGCGGGACAGAAACACCGGGGAGCTGTTTTTT. This sequence encodes CSARNLVRDRNTGELFF. This sequence joins TRBV20-1 and TRBJ2-2; D is perhaps TRBD1 (7 bases). Trimming left V 2 bases short and J 2 bases short, with 18 bases between. The CDR3 runs 17 residues. In germline, CDR1 is DFQATT, CDR2 SNEGSKA (reference sequence).

The chain couples TRBV6-5 to TRBJ1-5; D gene ambiguous. Per the germline V gene, CDR1 is MNHEY and CDR2 is SVGAGI. Trimming cost V 6 bases and J 6 bases, with 9 bases left between them. The CDR3 runs 12 residues. The CDR3 loop reads CASSPRGQPQHF. Written as DNA, the CDR3 is TGTGCCAGCAGCCCTCGAGGTCAGCCCCAGCATTTT.

Many counts were recorded for this clonotype. This chain links TRBV13 with TRBJ2-1; 8 bases fit TRBD2. CDR3 length: 14 residues. V lost 2 bases to trimming and J lost 9 bases; unmatched junction nucleotides: 6. Germline V CDR1 and CDR2: PRHDT, FYEKMQ (reference sequence). The CDR3 loop is CASSLNRGGSEQFF. CDR3 in DNA: TGTGCCAGCAGCTTAAATCGGGGGGGCAGTGAGCAGTTCTTC.

V gene TRBV3-1 combines with J gene TRBJ2-1; D unclear. Trimming took 1 base from V and 13 from J, leaving 8 bases between them. Germline V CDR1 and CDR2: LGHDT, YNNKEL (reference sequence). The CDR3 consists of 11 residues. CDR3 bases: TGTGCCAGCAGCCAAGGAACCAAACAGTTCTTC. Translating gives CASSQGTKQFF.

The CDR3 here is CATSDLDRRAEVNTEAFF. The CDR3 nucleotides read TGTGCCACCAGTGATTTGGATCGGCGGGCCGAAGTGAACACTGAAGCTTTCTTT. The rearrangement joins TRBV24-1 to TRBJ1-1, with D unresolved. CDR3 length equals 18 residues. The germline V gene encodes CDR1 KGHDR and CDR2 SFDVKD. V lost 0 bases to trimming and J lost 0 bases, with 16 bases between them.

The rearrangement uses TRBV9 and TRBJ2-3; 13 positions match TRBD2. V trimming: 4 bases; J trimming: 6 bases; junction bases outside the gene matches: 11. The CDR3 is made up of 17 amino acids. The germline gives CDR1 SGDLS, CDR2 YYNGEE. The CDR3 DNA follows: TGTGCCAGCAGCCGGACTAGCGGGGGACTCCCGGGTGATACGCAGTATTTT. Its protein is CASSRTSGGLPGDTQYF.